A single sample is the source of the 3 T cell receptor beta chains below, sequenced in a study of control samples from healthy donors and cancer patients. TCRdb keeps only in-frame clones here, not all; method: immunoSEQ multiplex PCR. The sample includes around 150,000 clones, roughly nine tenths seen only once; the top ten take 4.9%. The source material was blood. The receptors were gathered from a young man in good health.

This sequence joins TRBV9 and TRBJ1-3; 7 positions agree with TRBD1. Trimming cost V 3 bases and J 0 bases; bases outside gene matches: 6. This CDR3 is built from 16 residues. Per the germline V gene, CDR1 is SGDLS and CDR2 is YYNGEE. The CDR3, as DNA: TGTGCCAGCAGCGAGGGGGGACAGAACTCTGGAAACACCATATATTTT. Translation gives CASSEGGQNSGNTIYF.

The V gene is TRBV24-1, the J gene TRBJ2-1; D could derive from TRBD1 or TRBD2 (6 bases each). CDR1 and CDR2 from the germline V gene are KGHDR and SFDVKD. The CDR3 runs to 15 residues. V lost 3 bases and J lost 7, with 15 bases in between. The CDR3 sequence is CATSDTGRDGNEQFF. CDR3 coding DNA: TGTGCCACCAGTGATACAGGGCGGGATGGTAATGAGCAGTTCTTC.

The gene calls are TRBV20-1 and TRBJ1-1; D is undetermined. Germline lookup yields CDR1 DFQATT and CDR2 SNEGSKA (reference sequence). The CDR3 loop spans 11 amino acids. The DNA for the CDR3 is TGCAGGATGGAGGGGAACACTGAAGCTTTCTTT. This translates into CRMEGNTEAFF.